The 9 T cell receptor beta chains below all came from one sample that was sequenced in a study of spatial heterogeneity in lung cancer. Described time point: sample taken at primary tumor resection. Researchers sequenced whole RNA taken from tumor, nontumor lung or frozen PBMC without sorting. MiXCR, applied by TCRdb to the 5' RACE reads, yields one record per CDR3 protein. The sample lists over 45,000 distinct CDR3 sequences; roughly 5.2% were seen once. The sequencing used PBMCs, collected at surgery. Every receptor here comes from a male donor with early-stage non-small cell lung cancer.

This clonotype was detected many times. The chain joins TRBV20-1 to TRBJ2-3, with D perhaps TRBD2 (6 bases). Germline values: CDR1 DFQATT, CDR2 SNEGSKA (reference sequence). This CDR3 region has 14 residues. With 4 bases removed from V and 1 base from J, the gap between germline ends came to 12 bases. The CDR3 protein is CSAKDWGGTDTQYF. The CDR3 region has the DNA TGCAGTGCTAAGGACTGGGGGGGCACAGATACGCAGTATTTT.

This clonotype was recorded many times. J is TRBJ2-5 and V is TRBV20-1; D perhaps matches TRBD1 (6 bases). V was pared by 5 bases and J by 2 bases, with 21 bases between. Germline V gene lookup returns CDR1 DFQATT and CDR2 SNEGSKA (reference sequence). The CDR3 runs to 16 residues. The CDR3 sequence is CSAGTWTASQQETQYF. In DNA form, the CDR3 reads TGCAGTGCTGGAACCTGGACAGCGTCGCAACAAGAGACCCAGTACTTC.

This clonotype has just a few counts. The chain combines TRBV2 with TRBJ1-1; 8 bases fit TRBD1. V shed 4 bases and J 1 base; nucleotides not matched to a gene: 2. Germline CDR1 and CDR2: SNHLY and FYNNEI. This CDR3 spans 14 amino acids. As DNA, the CDR3 is TGTGCCAGCAGTGTGGGGACAGGGAACACTGAAGCTTTCTTT. Amino acid sequence: CASSVGTGNTEAFF.

This clonotype appeared many times. The chain is built from TRBV9 and TRBJ1-1, with a possible D match to TRBD1 (5 bases). This CDR3 has 15 amino acids. Germline CDR1 is SGDLS and CDR2 is YYNGEE. V was clipped by 3 bases and J by 1 base, with 13 bases between them. The CDR3 spells CASSARLGANTEAFF. The CDR3 region has the DNA TGTGCCAGCAGCGCCCGACTAGGGGCGAACACTGAAGCTTTCTTT.

This clonotype was seen many times. The CDR3 is CASSFRTGTEAFF. The DNA for the CDR3 is TGTGCCAGCAGCTTCCGGACGGGAACTGAAGCTTTCTTT. The chain employs TRBV7-2 and TRBJ1-1; no reliable D call. The CDR3 covers 13 residues. V was pared by 3 bases and J by 5 bases, with 10 bases between. From germline, CDR1 is SGHTA and CDR2 FQGNSA.

As for this clonotype: A read error may produce the germline difference seen at one junction end. The V call is TRBV27, the J call TRBJ2-1, with a possible D match to TRBD2 (5 bases). The CDR3 has 12 residues. Germline values: CDR1 MNHEY, CDR2 SMNVEV (reference sequence). This CDR3 is CASGLASNEQFF. In nucleotides, the CDR3 is TGTGCCAGCGGTTTAGCGTCCAATGAGCAGTTCTTC.

This clonotype was counted only a few times. The rearrangement joins TRBV4-3 to TRBJ2-7; D remains unclear. Trimming cost V 0 bases and J 4 bases, with 16 bases left between them. Germline V gene lookup returns CDR1 LGHNA and CDR2 YSLEER. The CDR3 totals 16 residues. In nucleotides, the CDR3 is TGCGCCAGCAGCCAAGACCCCGACTGGGCAAGGTACGAGCAGTACTTC. This translates into CASSQDPDWARYEQYF.

A few counts support this clonotype. For the CDR3, the DNA is TGTGCCAGCAGCTTGTTCCAAGTCGATCCTGAAGCTTTCTTT. It encodes CASSLFQVDPEAFF. This chain uses TRBV7-9 with TRBJ1-1, with D unresolved. The CDR3 runs 14 residues. The germline V and J ends were trimmed by 3 bases and 6 bases, with 14 bases remaining between them. Germline lookup yields CDR1 SEHNR and CDR2 FQNEAQ (reference sequence).

This clonotype was recorded at least ten times. The J gene is TRBJ1-2, the V gene TRBV12-5; D is ambiguous. The germline CDR1 and CDR2 sequences are LGHNT and FRNRAP. The CDR3 runs to 12 residues. V was trimmed by 5 bases and J by 5 bases, leaving 9 bases between them. CDR3 loop: CASGTDWYGYTF. DNA of the CDR3: TGTGCTAGTGGTACGGACTGGTATGGCTACACCTTC.